These 27 T cell receptor beta chains originate from one sample sequenced in a study of beta chain features in type 1 diabetes. Expressed TCRB transcripts were sequenced, since all the RNA that had been isolated was reverse transcribed. Generated by immunoSEQ multiplex PCR, the TCRdb table keeps only in-frame clones and is missing some. The sample holds around 340,000 clones; around 8% are singletons and the top ten take around 0.44%. Input material: central memory CD4+ T cells from blood. These receptors all come from a woman aged 18-35 years in good health.

The chain is built from TRBV15 and TRBJ2-5, with TRBD2 as a possible D gene (6 bases). CDR3 length: 16 residues. V was trimmed by 0 bases and J by 5 bases, leaving 16 bases between them. Germline loops: CDR1 LNHNV, CDR2 YYDKDF (reference sequence). In nucleotides, the CDR3 is TGTGCCACCAGCAGAGATCCTAGGGACTCGGTGGAGACCCAGTACTTC. Translation: CATSRDPRDSVETQYF.

This clone was seen a few times. This could be a read error, since a much larger clone is one nucleotide away. Other nucleotide sequences from this sample produce the same CDR3. This chain links TRBV7-2 with TRBJ2-3; D is ambiguous. Trimming left V 1 base short and J 4 bases short, with 3 bases between. The CDR3 is made up of 12 amino acids. The germline V gene has CDR1 SGHTA and CDR2 FQGNSA. CDR3 residues: CASSLGADTQYF. The DNA of the CDR3 is TGTGCCAGCAGCTTAGGCGCAGATACGCAGTATTTT.

This clone was observed a few times. The chain uses TRBV28 and TRBJ2-7, with 9 bases lining up with TRBD2. Germline V gene sequence: CDR1 MDHEN, CDR2 SYDVKM. The CDR3 runs 14 residues. V gave up 4 bases and J gave up 3 bases; unmatched junction bases: 4. This CDR3 is CASSSVAGVYEQYF. CDR3 coding DNA: TGTGCCAGCAGTTCTGTAGCGGGAGTCTACGAGCAGTACTTC.

CDR3 amino acids: CASSNRQGGSYEQYF. The CDR3 nucleotides are TGTGCCAGCAGTAACCGACAGGGGGGTTCCTACGAGCAGTACTTC. The chain carries TRBV6-4 and TRBJ2-7; 9 bases agree with TRBD1. The CDR3 loop spans 15 amino acids. CDR1 and CDR2 (germline): MRHNA, SNTAGT. With 5 bases clipped from V and 1 base from J, the junction kept 6 bases outside the gene matches.

The chain employs TRBV28 and TRBJ2-7; TRBD1 matches 8 bases. The CDR3 has 17 amino acids. CDR1 is MDHEN and CDR2 is SYDVKM in the germline V gene. After removal of 6 bases from V and 5 bases from J, the junction contained 18 bases not matched to a gene. DNA of the CDR3: TGTGCCAGCAGGGCCGGGACAGGCATGCCTTATTTCGACGAGCAGTACTTC. Its protein is CASRAGTGMPYFDEQYF.

This clone has only a few counts. This chain links TRBV7-2 with TRBJ2-5, with D possibly matching TRBD1 (6 bases). CDR3 size: 15 residues. The V end lost 5 bases, the J end lost 0 bases, and 13 bases lay between the germline ends. Germline CDR1 SGHTA, CDR2 FQGNSA. This CDR3 reads CASSIWTAHQETQYF. The CDR3 DNA reads as TGTGCCAGCAGCATTTGGACAGCTCACCAAGAGACCCAGTACTTC.

V is TRBV9 and J is TRBJ2-1; D remains unclear. This CDR3 region has 15 residues. Trimming left V 2 bases short and J 2 bases short, with 11 bases between. Germline values: CDR1 SGDLS, CDR2 YYNGEE. The CDR3 here is CASSVSPGAYNEQFF. The CDR3, as DNA: TGTGCCAGCAGCGTCAGCCCAGGTGCCTACAATGAGCAGTTCTTC. The full variable domain, its missing parts supplied by reference TRBV9 and TRBJ2-1, is DSGVTQTPKHLITATGQRVTLRCSPRSGDLSVYWYQQSLDQGLQFLIQYYNGEERAKGNILERFSAQQFPDLHSELNLSSLELGDSALYFCASSVSPGAYNEQFFGPGTRLTVL.

This clone was seen many times. CDR3 sequence: CASSRREGLDNEQFF. The CDR3, as DNA: TGTGCCAGCAGCCGCCGGGAGGGCCTGGACAATGAGCAGTTCTTC. The chain recombines TRBV7-3 with TRBJ2-1; 8 bases are a match to TRBD2. The germline CDR1 and CDR2 sequences are SGHTA and FQGTGA. The CDR3 consists of 15 residues. The V and J ends lost 5 bases and 5 bases, in that order; junction bases with no gene match: 8.

The chain recombines TRBV10-3 with TRBJ2-1; 8 bases agree with TRBD2. Germline V gene data show CDR1 as ENHRY and CDR2 as SYGVKD. The CDR3 has 16 amino acids. V lost 6 bases and J lost 0; bases outside the gene matches: 7. For the CDR3, the DNA is TGTGCCATCAGCGCAACAAGCGGGAGCTCCTACAATGAGCAGTTCTTC. Translated, it gives CAISATSGSSYNEQFF.

This clone was seen at least ten times. The rearrangement links TRBV6-5 to TRBJ2-4; no reliable D call. Germline-derived CDR1 and CDR2 are MNHEY and SVGAGI. This CDR3 has 15 amino acids. Trimming left V 0 bases short and J 0 bases short, with 6 bases between. The DNA for the CDR3 is TGTGCCAGCAGTTACTCGTGGGGAGCCAAAAACATTCAGTACTTC. Residues: CASSYSWGAKNIQYF.

As concerns this clone: The sample contains more than one DNA sequence encoding this CDR3. The J gene is TRBJ2-5, the V gene TRBV10-3; 11 bases agree with TRBD2. In germline, CDR1 is ENHRY, CDR2 SYGVKD. The trim removed 6 bases at V and 3 bases at J, leaving 3 bases unmatched. The CDR3 covers 14 residues. The CDR3 DNA follows: TGTGCCATCAGCGGACTAGCGGGCGAAGAGACCCAGTACTTC. This codes for CAISGLAGEETQYF.

This chain uses TRBV10-3 with TRBJ2-1; 9 bases match TRBD1. Trimming removed 7 bases from V and 1 base from J; junction bases left unmatched: 14. The CDR3 length is 18 residues. Germline V lookup: CDR1 ENHRY, CDR2 SYGVKD. Here the CDR3 reads CAINPSRTGQGSYNEQFF. CDR3 coding DNA: TGTGCCATCAACCCAAGTAGAACGGGACAGGGATCCTACAATGAGCAGTTCTTC.

As regards this clone: The germline gene is not matched at one end of the junction; a read error may be the cause. V and J are TRBV7-8 and TRBJ2-1, with 8 bases that match TRBD1. Germline-derived CDR1 and CDR2 are SGHVS and FQNEAQ. CDR3 size: 13 residues. CDR3 nucleotides: TGTGCCAGCAGCTTAGCTCGGACAGGGCCCCGGGTCTTC. Protein product: CASSLARTGPRVF.

This clone was counted between two and nine times. The V gene is TRBV9, the J gene TRBJ1-2; TRBD1 matches 8 bases. In germline, CDR1 is SGDLS, CDR2 YYNGEE. The CDR3 consists of 14 residues. Trimming at V came to 0 bases and at J to 5 bases, leaving 3 bases not matched to a gene. The CDR3 sequence is CASSVGTGGYGYTF. In DNA form, the CDR3 reads TGTGCCAGCAGCGTAGGTACAGGGGGATATGGCTACACCTTC.

The J gene is TRBJ1-5, the V gene TRBV6-1; no definite D call. V lost 3 bases and J 7 bases, leaving 4 bases between the germline ends. Germline assignment: CDR1 MNHNS and CDR2 SASEGT. The CDR3 spans 11 residues. The CDR3 reads CASSDFQPQHF. In nucleotides, the CDR3 is TGTGCCAGCAGTGACTTCCAGCCCCAGCATTTT.

The J gene is TRBJ1-4, the V gene TRBV6-6, with D unclear. This CDR3 has 16 amino acids. V was shortened by 0 bases and J by 4 bases, with 12 bases between the two germline ends. Germline CDR1 and CDR2: MNHNY and SVGAGI (reference sequence). The CDR3 DNA is TGTGCCAGCAGTTACTCACCGGTAGCCCGTAATGAAAAACTGTTTTTT. The encoded protein is CASSYSPVARNEKLFF.

The genes are TRBV4-2 and TRBJ2-3; 9 bases match TRBD2. CDR1 and CDR2 from the germline V gene are LGHNA and YNFKEQ. V shed 8 bases, J shed 6 bases, and the junction held 18 bases outside the gene matches. The length of the CDR3 is 17 residues. DNA for the CDR3: TGTGCCAGCGCGGGGGGGAGACTCCCCAAATTGGAGGATACGCAGTATTTT. It codes for CASAGGRLPKLEDTQYF.

The chain links TRBV29-1 to TRBJ1-2; TRBD1 matches at 8 bases. The CDR3 has 16 amino acids. Looked up from germline, CDR1 is SQVTM and CDR2 is ANQGSEA. Trimming took 5 bases from V and 3 from J; bases not matched to a gene: 14. The CDR3 region is CSVLTARDRNDYGYTF. The CDR3 bases are TGCAGCGTTCTTACGGCTAGGGACAGGAACGACTATGGCTACACCTTC.

The V and J genes are TRBV11-3 and TRBJ2-2; the D gene is possibly TRBD1 (7 bases). CDR1 and CDR2 (germline): SGHNT, YENEEA. With 5 bases removed from V and 5 bases from J, the gap between germline ends came to 21 bases. The CDR3 runs to 17 residues. The CDR3: CASSTSTGRGGTGELFF. The CDR3 bases are TGTGCCAGCAGCACCTCGACAGGGCGAGGGGGGACCGGGGAGCTGTTTTTT.

V and J are TRBV18 and TRBJ2-1; TRBD2 agrees at 15 bases. CDR3 length: 15 amino acids. V lost 3 bases, J lost 10 bases, and 4 bases stayed unmatched. CDR1 KGHSH and CDR2 LQKENI come from the germline V gene. DNA of the CDR3: TGTGCCAGCTCACCGGGACTAGCGGGAGGATCCGAGCAGTTCTTC. It specifies CASSPGLAGGSEQFF. The variable domain in full, with the rest retrieved from reference TRBV18 and TRBJ2-1, is NAGVMQNPRHLVRRRGQEARLRCSPMKGHSHVYWYRQLPEEGLKFMVYLQKENIIDESGMPKERFSAEFPKEGPSILRIQQVVRGDSAAYFCASSPGLAGGSEQFFGPGTRLTVL.

This clone was seen many times. CDR3 region: CASSLERAGHEQYF. CDR3 bases: TGTGCCAGCAGCTTAGAACGAGCGGGACACGAGCAGTACTTC. J is TRBJ2-7 and V is TRBV7-2; 7 bases align to TRBD2. Germline V gene sequence: CDR1 SGHTA, CDR2 FQGNSA. The CDR3 is 14 residues long. Trimming at V came to 1 base and at J to 5 bases, leaving 5 bases not matched to a gene. Full variable domain (remainder filled in from reference TRBV7-2 and TRBJ2-7): GAGVSQSPSNKVTEKGKDVELRCDPISGHTALYWYRQSLGQGLEFLIYFQGNSAPDKSGLPSDRFSAERTGGSVSTLTIQRTQQEDSAVYLCASSLERAGHEQYFGPGTRLTVT.

The rearrangement uses TRBV5-6 and TRBJ2-7; 8 bases line up with TRBD1. Germline lookup yields CDR1 SGHDT and CDR2 YYEEEE. The CDR3 has 13 amino acids. With 4 bases clipped from V and 3 bases from J, the junction kept 3 bases outside the gene matches. CDR3 residues: CASSNGQGYEQYF. The CDR3, as DNA: TGTGCCAGCAGCAACGGACAGGGCTACGAGCAGTACTTC.

The chain couples TRBV7-9 to TRBJ2-3; 11 bases line up with TRBD2. The CDR3 totals 17 residues. V dropped 1 base and J dropped 3; count of bases not matched to a gene: 6. CDR1 and CDR2 (germline): SEHNR, FQNEAQ (reference sequence). CDR3 in amino acids: CASSLGVGTSGTDTQYF. The CDR3 DNA follows: TGTGCCAGCAGCTTAGGCGTCGGGACTAGCGGAACAGATACGCAGTATTTT.

This clone came up a few times. The genes are TRBV6-5 and TRBJ1-2; D is perhaps TRBD1 (5 bases). Germline loops: CDR1 MNHEY, CDR2 SVGAGI. The germline V and J ends were trimmed by 6 bases and 2 bases, with 10 bases remaining between them. The CDR3 runs 13 residues. This CDR3 is CASSRGENYGYTF. The CDR3 DNA is TGTGCCAGCAGCCGAGGGGAGAACTATGGCTACACCTTC.

The chain employs TRBV4-2 and TRBJ1-5; TRBD1 matches at 7 bases. The germline V gene encodes CDR1 LGHNA and CDR2 YNFKEQ. Unmatched junction bases numbered 5, after V lost 2 bases and J lost 4 bases. This CDR3 is built from 15 residues. This chain's CDR3 is CASSQFGQANQPQHF. Written as DNA, the CDR3 is TGTGCCAGCAGCCAATTTGGACAGGCTAATCAGCCCCAGCATTTT.

The table lists this clone with many counts. The rearrangement joins TRBV25-1 to TRBJ2-1; D is unresolved. Germline V gives CDR1 MGHDK, CDR2 SYGVNS. The CDR3 spans 11 residues. Trimming pared 7 bases from V and 3 bases from J, leaving 4 bases between. CDR3 protein: CASTHYNEQFF. The DNA of the CDR3 is TGTGCCAGCACACACTACAATGAGCAGTTCTTC. Full variable domain (rest looked up from reference TRBV25-1 and TRBJ2-1): EADIYQTPRYLVIGTGKKITLECSQTMGHDKMYWYQQDPGMELHLIHYSYGVNSTEKGDLSSESTVSRIRTEHFPLTLESARPSHTSQYLCASTHYNEQFFGPGTRLTVL.

This clone has only a few counts. The rearrangement uses TRBV7-9 and TRBJ2-7, with unresolved D. Trimming left V 1 base short and J 3 bases short, with 10 bases between. This CDR3 region has 14 residues. From germline, CDR1 is SEHNR and CDR2 FQNEAQ (reference sequence). The CDR3 sequence: CASSLEGSLYEQYF. The CDR3, as DNA: TGTGCCAGCAGCTTAGAGGGATCCCTCTACGAGCAGTACTTC.